A selection of T cell receptor beta chains follows, all from one sample in a study of blood T cell repertoires in COVID-19. TCRdb's copy holds only in-frame clones and misses some; the assay was immunoSEQ multiplex PCR. This table holds fewer than 350,000 clones, approximately 90% found once. The source material was PBMCs or T cells enriched from blood (not recorded which). These receptors were taken from a woman between 40 and 55 years old with acute COVID-19. The CDR3 runs from the conserved cysteine through the conserved F or W. Each record gives: J gene, V gene, CDR3 length, D gene, clone size, CDR3 protein, CDR3 DNA. A D gene is named only where the DNA matches it firmly. The size of a clone is reported for some rows only, either as once, few or many, or as a class for expanded clones.

TRBJ2-1	TRBV4-1	17	-	-	CASSQAQGTSSYNEQFF	TGCGCCAGCAGCCAAGCCCAGGGTACAAGTTCCTACAATGAGCAGTTCTTC
TRBJ2-6	TRBV28	15	TRBD2	few	CASSPTGRGANVLTF	TGTGCCAGCAGTCCCACCGGGAGGGGGGCCAACGTCCTGACTTTC
TRBJ1-5	TRBV3-1/TRBV3-2	14	-	-	CASSQALSNQPQHF	TGTGCCAGCAGCCAAGCCCTTAGCAATCAGCCCCAGCATTTT
TRBJ2-7	TRBV6-5	12	-	-	CASMGAAHEQYF	TGTGCCAGCATGGGGGCGGCACACGAGCAGTACTTC
TRBJ1-1	TRBV2	14	-	-	CASSESGLNTEAFF	TGTGCCAGCAGTGAGTCCGGGTTGAACACTGAAGCTTTCTTT
TRBJ2-7	TRBV5-1	13	-	-	CASSYWSAGEQYF	TGCGCCAGCAGCTACTGGTCCGCAGGGGAGCAGTACTTC
TRBJ1-1	TRBV6-5	15	TRBD1	-	CASSATLQGLAEAFF	TGTGCCAGCAGCGCAACCTTACAGGGGTTAGCTGAAGCTTTCTTT
TRBJ2-2	TRBV9	17	TRBD2	-	CASSALTGTSEAGELFF	TGTGCCAGCAGCGCCCTAACCGGGACTAGCGAGGCCGGGGAGCTGTTTTTT
TRBJ1-4	TRBV25-1	14	TRBD1	-	CASSEGGTGEKLFF	TGTGCCAGCAGTGAAGGGGGGACAGGTGAAAAACTGTTTTTT
TRBJ2-3	TRBV29-1	14	-	-	CSVEEGRGTDTQYF	TGCAGCGTTGAAGAAGGTAGGGGTACAGATACGCAGTATTTT
TRBJ2-7	TRBV24-1	15	TRBD1	-	CATSDPTGDLAVMYF	TGTGCCACCAGTGACCCGACAGGGGACTTGGCTGTAATGTACTTC
TRBJ2-1	TRBV9	16	TRBD2	-	CASSVTGTSSYNEQFF	TGTGCCAGCAGCGTAACCGGGACTAGCTCCTACAATGAGCAGTTCTTC
TRBJ1-1	TRBV7-9	13	-	-	CASSLLQGTEAFF	TGTGCCAGCAGCTTATTACAGGGTACTGAAGCTTTCTTT
TRBJ1-2	TRBV24-1	14	TRBD1	-	CATSVGDRAHGYTF	TGTGCCACCAGTGTGGGCGACAGGGCGCATGGCTACACCTTC
TRBJ1-4	TRBV2	14	-	-	CASSESLSLPKLFF	TGTGCCAGCAGTGAATCCCTAAGCCTACCAAAACTGTTTTTT
TRBJ2-5	TRBV11-1	15	-	-	CASSLDGPKGETQYF	TGTGCCAGCAGCTTAGATGGCCCGAAGGGGGAGACCCAGTACTTC
TRBJ1-3	TRBV5-6	13	-	once	CASSPRTGNTIYF	TGTGCCAGCAGCCCAAGGACAGGAAACACCATATATTTT
TRBJ2-5	TRBV2	14	TRBD1	-	CASKVDRGLETQYF	TGTGCCAGCAAGGTCGACAGGGGGCTAGAGACCCAGTACTTC
TRBJ2-2	TRBV6-5	15	-	-	CASSYRGGHTGELFF	TGTGCCAGCAGTTATAGGGGGGGCCACACCGGGGAGCTGTTTTTT
TRBJ2-5	TRBV3-1/TRBV3-2	17	TRBD2	-	CASSLGLAVDLGETQYF	TGTGCCAGCAGCCTGGGACTAGCGGTGGATTTGGGAGAGACCCAGTACTTC